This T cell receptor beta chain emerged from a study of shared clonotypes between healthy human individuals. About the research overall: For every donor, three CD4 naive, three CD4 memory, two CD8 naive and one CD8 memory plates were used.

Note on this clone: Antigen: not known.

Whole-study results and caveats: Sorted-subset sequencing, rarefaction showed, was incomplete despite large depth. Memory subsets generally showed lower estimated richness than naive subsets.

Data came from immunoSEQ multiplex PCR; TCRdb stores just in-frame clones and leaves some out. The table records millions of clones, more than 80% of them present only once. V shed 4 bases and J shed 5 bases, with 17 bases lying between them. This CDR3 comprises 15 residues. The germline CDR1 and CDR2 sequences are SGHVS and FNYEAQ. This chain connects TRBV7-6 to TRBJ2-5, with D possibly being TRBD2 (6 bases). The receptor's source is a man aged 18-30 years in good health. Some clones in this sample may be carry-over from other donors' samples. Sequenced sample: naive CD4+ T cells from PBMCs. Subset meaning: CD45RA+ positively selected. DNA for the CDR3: TGTGCCAGCAGCTCACCGGCCCTCGGAGGGGAGACCCAGTACTTC. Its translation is CASSSPALGGETQYF.